This TCR beta chain was obtained from a study of regulatory T cells in long-lasting Graves disease. Study conclusions and caveats: Segments TRBV28, TRBJ1-2 and TRBJ2-5 showed preferential usage in persistent disease.

Sample time point: newly diagnosed GD, antithyroid drugs for less than 3 months. PBMC-derived RNA was used for the TCR library. There are many counts of this clonotype. Its antigen remains unidentified. HTBI primers from iRepertoire and Arm-PCR of CDR3 regions yielded the TCR beta libraries. TCRdb re-derived calls from the multiplex PCR reads in MiXCR, one entry per CDR3 protein. Of approximately 310,000 distinct CDR3 sequences in the sample, over 15% were seen once. Germline trimming cut 6 bases from V and 1 base from J; bases unmatched to any gene: 16. The length of the CDR3 is 18 residues. The germline CDR1 and CDR2 sequences are DFQATT and SNEGSKA (reference sequence).

The sequenced sample was peripheral blood mononuclear cells (PBMCs), obtained at new diagnosis, from a patient treated with antithyroid drugs. The TCR originated in a female donor with Graves disease. J is TRBJ2-1 and V is TRBV20-1, with 9 bases fitting TRBD2. The CDR3 nucleotides are TGCAGTGCCGTGCGGCCGGGGACGGGACTAGCTTCCTACAATGAGCAGTTCTTC. This encodes CSAVRPGTGLASYNEQFF.